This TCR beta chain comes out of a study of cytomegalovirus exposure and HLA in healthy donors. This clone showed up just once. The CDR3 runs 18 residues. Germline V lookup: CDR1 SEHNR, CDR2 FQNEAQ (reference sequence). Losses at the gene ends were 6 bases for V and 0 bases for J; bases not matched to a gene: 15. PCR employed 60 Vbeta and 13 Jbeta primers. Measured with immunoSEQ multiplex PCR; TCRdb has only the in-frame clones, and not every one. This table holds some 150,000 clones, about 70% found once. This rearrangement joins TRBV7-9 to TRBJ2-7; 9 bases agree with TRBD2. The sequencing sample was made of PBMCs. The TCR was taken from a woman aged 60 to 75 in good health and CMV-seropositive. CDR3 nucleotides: TGTGCCAGCAGACGAAAGACGGGGTCGGGACTAGCCTCCTACGAGCAGTACTTC. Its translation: CASRRKTGSGLASYEQYF.